The entry below gives a single TCR beta chain sequence along with its context. A second roughly 7 to 12 cycle PCR used barcoded and J-beta primers. At least 2.5 million CDR3-containing paired-end reads were obtained per sample. MiXCR, applied by TCRdb to the 5' RACE reads, yields one record per CDR3 protein. This table holds around 990,000 distinct CDR3 sequences, approximately 25% found once. The sample originates from a study of blood T cells in healthy people across ages. In germline, CDR1 is SEHNR, CDR2 FQNEAQ (reference sequence). V lost 4 bases and J 8 bases, leaving 20 bases between the germline ends. The CDR3 loop spans 15 amino acids. Another study also made use of these data, one on T cells of mothers and their children.

Input material: blood. V is TRBV7-9 and J is TRBJ1-1; possible D gene TRBD1, 5 bases. The receptor was isolated from a girl aged 2 to 9 in good health. The CDR3 is CASSWLGEGDGEAFF. The CDR3 nucleotides are TGTGCCAGCAGCTGGTTGGGGGAGGGTGACGGGGAAGCTTTCTTT. The whole variable domain, remainder taken from reference TRBV7-9 and TRBJ1-1, is DTGVSQNPRHKITKRGQNVTFRCDPISEHNRLYWYRQTLGQGPEFLTYFQNEAQLEKSRLLSDRFSAERPKGSFSTLEIQRTEQGDSAMYLCASSWLGEGDGEAFFGQGTRLTVV.